This TCR beta chain is drawn from a study of monozygotic twins with cystic fibrosis. Study-wide results and caveats: Low clonality (median approximately 0.0095) suggested a mostly naive repertoire. J usage was most co-twin-similar in 8 of 16 pairs, V in 13. Monozygotic CF twins shared more identical nucleotide clonotypes than unrelated patients.

Germline V lookup: CDR1 SGHTA, CDR2 FQGNSA. The V gene lost 3 bases and the J gene lost 7 bases, with 9 bases spanning the gap. The CDR3 consists of 12 residues. As regards this clone: Antigen: not known.

Here immunoSEQ multiplex PCR was the method, and the copy in TCRdb shows in-frame clones only, minus some. The table shows 7,500 to 9,500 clones, with 94% occurring only once. The source is a boy between 2 and 10 years old with cystic fibrosis. Sequencing was carried out using blood. The chain joins TRBV7-2 to TRBJ2-5, with D hard to call. CDR3 in amino acids: CASSFLSRTQYF. CDR3 DNA: TGTGCCAGCAGCTTTCTCTCGCGGACCCAGTACTTC.